The clone carrying this TCR beta chain occurred a few times. TCRdb's copy holds only in-frame clones and misses some; the assay was immunoSEQ multiplex PCR. The sample records 30,000 or so clones, roughly 62% being singletons. These data come from a study of cytotoxic CD8 clonotypes in ibrutinib-treated CLL. The wider study: Of a cohort that held around 10 relapsed/refractory and some 15 treatment-naive patients, approximately 18 were IGHV unmutated.

The CDR3 length is 15 residues. Germline values: CDR1 SGHRS, CDR2 YFSETQ. Trimming took 7 bases from V and 0 from J; bases not matched to a gene: 7. This rearrangement joins TRBV5-1 to TRBJ1-2; 9 bases match TRBD1. This TCR came from a human donor with chronic lymphocytic leukemia. The source was PBMCs, collected before ibrutinib treatment. The CDR3 DNA sequence: TGCGCCAGCGGACCGGGACAGGGAACTAACTATGGCTACACCTTC. Residues: CASGPGQGTNYGYTF.